This is a list of T cell receptor beta chains from one sample in a study of shared T cell receptors in the human thymus. Data came from immunoSEQ multiplex PCR; TCRdb stores just in-frame clones and leaves some out. The repertoire includes approximately 730,000 clones, roughly 88% of them detected once, and under 0.012% sits in the top ten. These same records also appear under a second study, on human thymus T cells.

The sequenced sample consisted of thymocytes. The receptors shown here come from a girl in the first two years of life with a congenital heart defect. The CDR3 runs from the conserved cysteine through the conserved F or W. Fields, in order: J gene, CDR3 length, clone size, V gene, D gene, CDR3 protein, CDR3 DNA. D genes are given only for firm matches. Size is stated for part of the rows, as once, few or many counts, or as a class when the clone is expanded.

>TRBJ1-2|14|-|TRBV2|-
CASSLTQGAYGYTF
TGTGCCAGCAGTTTAACACAGGGTGCCTATGGCTACACCTTC
>TRBJ2-7|15|-|TRBV5-4|-
CASSFQTSGDYEQYF
TGTGCCAGCAGCTTTCAGACCTCGGGGGATTACGAGCAGTACTTC
>TRBJ2-1|17|-|TRBV4-1|TRBD2
CASSQDSDGTKHNEQFF
TGCGCCAGCAGCCAAGATTCGGACGGGACTAAACACAATGAGCAGTTCTTC
>TRBJ1-4|16|once|TRBV27|TRBD1
CASSFNPAQGDEKLFF
TGTGCCAGCAGTTTCAACCCTGCTCAGGGGGATGAAAAACTGTTTTTT
>TRBJ1-1|14|-|TRBV27|TRBD1
CASSYRQGRTEAFF
TGTGCCAGCAGTTATCGACAGGGGCGGACTGAAGCTTTCTTT
>TRBJ2-3|16|-|TRBV7-2|TRBD2
CASSLPAGGNTDTQYF
TGTGCCAGCAGCTTACCAGCGGGGGGGAACACAGATACGCAGTATTTT
>TRBJ1-3|17|-|TRBV7-2|-
CASSLPNQGPTGNTIYF
TGTGCCAGCAGCTTACCAAACCAGGGTCCTACTGGAAACACCATATATTTT
>TRBJ1-2|11|-|TRBV20-1|-
CSATGQYGYTF
TGCAGTGCTACCGGACAGTATGGCTACACCTTC
>TRBJ2-7|14|-|TRBV6-5|TRBD1
CASSPPGQPYEQYF
TGTGCCAGCAGTCCCCCGGGACAGCCCTACGAGCAGTACTTC
>TRBJ1-2|13|-|TRBV7-9|-
CASSLGLQGGYTF
TGTGCCAGCAGCTTAGGGCTACAGGGCGGCTACACCTTC
>TRBJ2-5|18|-|TRBV19|-
CASSHDLPGQSIQETQYF
TGTGCCAGTAGTCACGACTTACCTGGACAGAGTATCCAAGAGACCCAGTACTTC
>TRBJ2-1|16|-|TRBV9|TRBD1
CASSAWGDRGYNEQFF
TGTGCCAGCAGCGCGTGGGGGGACAGGGGATACAATGAGCAGTTCTTC
>TRBJ1-2|11|-|TRBV9|-
CASSSPSGGQF
TGTGCCAGCAGCTCACCCTCGGGGGGACAATTC
>TRBJ2-3|12|few|TRBV19|-
CASSPRGGAQYF
TGTGCCAGTAGTCCCCGCGGGGGCGCGCAGTATTTT
>TRBJ1-2|14|-|TRBV9|-
CASSGGPVHYGYTF
TGTGCCAGCAGCGGGGGGCCGGTTCACTATGGCTACACCTTC
>TRBJ1-1|16|-|TRBV10-3|TRBD1
CAISESEGAMNTEAFF
TGTGCCATCAGTGAGTCGGAGGGGGCTATGAACACTGAAGCTTTCTTT